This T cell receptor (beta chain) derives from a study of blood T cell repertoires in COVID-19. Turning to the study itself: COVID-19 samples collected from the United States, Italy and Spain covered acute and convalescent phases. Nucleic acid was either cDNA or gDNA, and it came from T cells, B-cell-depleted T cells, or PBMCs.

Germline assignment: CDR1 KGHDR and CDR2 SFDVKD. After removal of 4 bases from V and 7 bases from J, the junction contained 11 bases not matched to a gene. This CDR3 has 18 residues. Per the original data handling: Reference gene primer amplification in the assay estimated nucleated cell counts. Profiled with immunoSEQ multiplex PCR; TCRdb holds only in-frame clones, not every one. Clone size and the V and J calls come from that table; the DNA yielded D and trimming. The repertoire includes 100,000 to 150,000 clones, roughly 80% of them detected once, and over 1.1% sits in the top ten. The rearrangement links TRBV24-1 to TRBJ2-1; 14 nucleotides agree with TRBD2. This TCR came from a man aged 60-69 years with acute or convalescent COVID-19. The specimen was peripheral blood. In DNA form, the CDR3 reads TGTGCCACCAGTGACCCAGGGACTAGCGGGGGCGGCTGGAATGAGCAGTTCTTC. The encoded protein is CATSDPGTSGGGWNEQFF.